The T cell receptor beta chain under discussion was sequenced for a study of blood T cell repertoires in COVID-19 (dated by TCRdb to 2019 to 2021). Regarding the research as a whole: Collaborator samples came from the United States, Italy and Spain and covered acute and convalescent phases of COVID-19. The prospective study material was composed of cDNA or gDNA derived from T cells, B-cell-depleted T cells, or PBMCs. The dataset comprised deeply sampled blood TCRbeta repertoires from subjects exposed to, actively infected with, or recovered from COVID-19. The repertoires were released in a freely available public database intended as a resource for research on the immune response to SARS-CoV-2. Samples were obtained from the ongoing ImmuneRACE study (first 160 participants) and from 1,254 subjects provided by 6 global collaborators. A de-identified subject ID, COVID-19 status, age in years and sex were almost always included in the sample metadata. Where available, HLA class I and class II types were taken from metadata supplied by the sample provider and were not determined by assay-based typing. Beyond this particular receptor, the publication reports: Clinical and demographic metadata were provided uncurated, with the amount varying by source and participant.

TCRbeta CDR3 regions were amplified from genomic DNA by means of the immunoSEQ Assay, a bias-controlled multiplex PCR. Per the authors' processing: The number of nucleated cells in each sample was estimated by amplification of reference gene primers within the assay. Sequence reads were collapsed and filtered to measure the absolute abundance of every unique TCRbeta CDR3 rearrangement. For each sample, productive Simpson clonality was calculated by taking the square root of Simpson's diversity index across productive rearrangements. TCRdb obtained this table from immuneACCESS and retained in-frame rearrangements with V and J assigned. These tables miss some clones; where compared with another copy, unresolved V genes account for less than half of the shortfall, and the remainder is unexplained. D and trimming come from the DNA, and the V and J calls and clone size come from that table. Counted in this sample were approximately 93,000 clones; over 70% of them appeared once. More than 0.95% of the sample is held by the ten biggest clonotypes.

This clone showed up just once. The antigen it binds to is not known. No quality values exist for individual bases; no much larger clone is one base distant. Collaborating institutions collected whole blood in K2EDTA tubes following their own protocols. For TCRbeta analysis, collaborator samples were shipped as frozen whole blood, as isolated PBMCs, or as DNA extracted from either sample type. Germline trimming: 3 bases from V, 8 bases from J; junction bases outside gene matches: 12. The CDR1 and CDR2 encoded by the germline V gene are SGHRS and YFSETQ. From its cysteine to its phenylalanine, the CDR3 spans 16 amino acids. Kept here is only the CDR3 DNA, which spans 48 bases and is read in frame from base 1.

The V and J segments used are TRBV5-1 and TRBJ2-1; 9 central bases correspond to TRBD2. The sequencing input was peripheral blood. The receptor comes from a human donor in a cohort sampled during active COVID-19. The DNA sequence is given as TGCGCCAGCAGCTCGGGCGGGGGGGCAAAGAGGGATGAGCAGTTCTTC. It translates as CASSSGGGAKRDEQFF. The reference TRBV5-1 and TRBJ2-1 proteins fill in what lies around the CDR3, so the full variable domain reads KAGVTQTPRYLIKTRGQQVTLSCSPISGHRSVSWYQQTPGQGLQFLFEYFSETQRNKGNFPGRFSGRQFSNSRSEMNVSTLELGDSALYLCASSSGGGAKRDEQFFGPGTRLTVL.